The TCR beta chain under discussion was sequenced for a study of blood T cell repertoires in COVID-19. This clone turned up a few times. Methods used by the authors: Cell counts per sample came from amplifying reference gene primers. TCRdb's table, derived via immunoSEQ multiplex PCR, lists solely in-frame clones and lacks some. V and J calls plus clone size are reproduced from that table; the DNA served to infer D and trimming. The repertoire holds approximately 49,000 clones, with around 68% as singletons. J gave up 4 bases and V 0 bases, and 6 bases lay outside the gene matches. The CDR3 runs to 16 residues. Germline V gene data show CDR1 as SGHRS and CDR2 as YFSETQ.

The TCR originated in a woman in her 70s with acute or convalescent COVID-19. The chain carries TRBV5-1 and TRBJ1-2, with 10 bases matching TRBD1. The sequencing sample was made of peripheral blood. The CDR3 DNA is TGCGCCAGCAGCTTGGAGACAGGGGGCTCCATCTATGGCTACACCTTC. Translating it yields CASSLETGGSIYGYTF.